The clone carrying this TCR beta chain was observed at least ten times. Alpha and beta chains were covered, as first-strand cDNA relied on TRAV- and TRBV-specific primers. A constant-region primer paired with the V-primer adapter amplified TCRs over approximately 19 PCR cycles. MiXCR, run by TCRdb on the reads, gives a single entry per CDR3 protein. The sample carries around 36,000 distinct CDR3 sequences, 25% to 40% recorded once. This sample's time point: before trial treatment. The CDR3 consists of 13 residues. The V end lost 5 bases, the J end lost 2 bases, and 10 bases lay between the germline ends. Per germline, CDR1 LGHDT and CDR2 YNNKEL (reference sequence). The data originate from a study of low-dose radiotherapy and immunotherapy resistance in tumors.

The V and J genes are TRBV3-1 and TRBJ2-7; tentatively, D is TRBD1 (5 bases). The TCR was taken from a male donor with gallbladder cancer. Source: PBMCs, taken before treatment. CDR3 loop: CASSDTQAYEQYF. The CDR3 nucleotides are TGTGCCAGCAGCGACACACAGGCCTACGAGCAGTACTTC.